These 8 T cell receptor beta chains share one sample of origin, sequenced in a study of T-cell reconstitution after alpha-beta-depleted transplantation in children. Researchers prepared the TCRbeta library using unique molecular identifiers, the study reports. MiXCR was run by TCRdb on the PCR reads, yielding one entry per CDR3 protein. Of some 600,000 distinct CDR3 sequences in the sample, roughly 13% are singletons; the top ten hold approximately 2.1%. Sequences were derived from PBMCs, mostly from graft donor cells, sampled 360 days after TCRalphabeta/CD19-depleted stem cell transplant. All receptors come from a male patient between 10 and 17 years old who had a stem cell transplant for acute myeloid leukemia, so the T cells may come from the graft donor.

Only a few counts were recorded for this clonotype. The chain uses TRBV5-1 and TRBJ2-5, with 11 bases identical to TRBD2. Per germline, CDR1 SGHRS and CDR2 YFSETQ. The CDR3 totals 17 residues. J was trimmed by 0 bases and V by 4 bases; bases with no gene match: 8. In DNA, the CDR3 is TGCGCCAGCAGCCCCGGGGGACTAGCGGAATACCAAGAGACCCAGTACTTC. The encoded protein is CASSPGGLAEYQETQYF.

This clonotype was seen only a few times. The CDR3 bases are TGCGCCAGCAGTCGGGAGACTAGCGGGACACTCCCTTACAATGAGCAGTTCTTC. Its protein product is CASSRETSGTLPYNEQFF. The V gene is TRBV4-3, the J gene TRBJ2-1; 11 nucleotides line up with TRBD2. V dropped 6 bases and J dropped 4; count of bases not matched to a gene: 14. This CDR3 has 18 residues. CDR1 LGHNA and CDR2 YSLEER come from the germline V gene.

This clonotype was seen ten or more times. CDR3: CSARRLAGYEQYF. The CDR3 nucleotides are TGCAGTGCTCGCCGGCTAGCGGGATACGAGCAGTACTTC. The chain recombines TRBV20-1 with TRBJ2-7; 9 bases are a match to TRBD2. The CDR3 sequence is 13 residues long. The V gene end was trimmed by 5 bases and the J gene end by 4 bases; junction bases not matched to a gene: 6. The germline V gene encodes CDR1 DFQATT and CDR2 SNEGSKA (reference sequence).

This clonotype was detected many times. V and J are TRBV9 and TRBJ2-7; 7 bases agree with TRBD1. The CDR3 extends over 13 amino acids. V lost 3 bases to trimming and J lost 5 bases; unmatched junction nucleotides: 5. Germline V gene data show CDR1 as SGDLS and CDR2 as YYNGEE. This chain's CDR3 is CASSENRGHEQYF. CDR3 in DNA: TGTGCCAGCAGCGAAAACAGGGGCCACGAGCAGTACTTC.

This clonotype was detected only a few times. The rearrangement uses TRBV6-5 and TRBJ2-2; 9 bases match TRBD1. With 0 bases clipped from V and 0 bases from J, the junction kept 5 bases outside the gene matches. Germline values: CDR1 MNHEY, CDR2 SVGAGI. The CDR3 is made up of 18 amino acids. CDR3 in amino acids: CASSYSGGQGTNTGELFF. The CDR3 DNA sequence: TGTGCCAGCAGTTACTCCGGGGGACAGGGTACGAACACCGGGGAGCTGTTTTTT.

A few counts support this clonotype. The chain recombines TRBV7-2 with TRBJ2-7; D is uncertain. The germline CDR1 and CDR2 sequences are SGHTA and FQGNSA. The CDR3 spans 14 residues. With 6 bases removed from V and 0 bases from J, the gap between germline ends came to 12 bases. The CDR3 protein is CASSLEAYSYEQYF. The CDR3 DNA is TGTGCCAGCAGTCTAGAAGCTTACTCCTACGAGCAGTACTTC.

The rearrangement uses TRBV28 and TRBJ2-1; weak D call: TRBD2 (6 bases). The CDR3 loop spans 20 amino acids. Deletions cut 3 bases from V and 2 bases from J, with 26 bases between. Germline V gene sequence: CDR1 MDHEN, CDR2 SYDVKM. The CDR3: CASSFQTGAVTRLAYNEQFF. CDR3 in DNA: TGTGCCAGCAGTTTTCAAACGGGAGCGGTAACTCGTCTAGCCTACAATGAGCAGTTCTTC.

This clonotype was seen a handful of times. This rearrangement joins TRBV6-2 or TRBV6-3 to TRBJ2-7; D not certain. Germline-derived CDR1 and CDR2 are MNHEY and SVGEGT. This CDR3 has 14 amino acids. The V gene lost 5 bases and the J gene lost 2 bases, with 13 bases spanning the gap. The CDR3 bases are TGTGCCAGCAGTACCCGCATTGGTACCTACGAGCAGTACTTC. Translated, it gives CASSTRIGTYEQYF.